This TCR beta chain is drawn from a study of T-cell memory formation after mild COVID-19. Looking at the study overall: The study found TCR clusters largely donor specific.

V dropped 3 bases and J dropped 6 bases, with 6 bases sitting between them. The CDR3 contains 13 residues. This clonotype was counted a few times. The 5'RACE method, run with constant-segment primers, produced TCR alpha and TCR beta cDNA libraries (carrying sample barcodes and UMIs). MiXCR was run by TCRdb on the 5' RACE reads, yielding one entry per CDR3 protein. The sample yields approximately 580,000 distinct CDR3 sequences, about a fifth seen once. The material sequenced was PBMCs or a T cell subset sorted from them (not recorded which). The gene calls are TRBV12-3 or TRBV12-4 and TRBJ1-6, with D uncertain. The clonotype was recovered from an adult woman who had mild COVID-19 (a few samples of this study predate the infection). Cell type and time point are not known. The CDR3 here is CASSFLVNSPLHF. CDR3 coding DNA: TGTGCCAGCAGTTTTTTGGTTAATTCACCCCTCCACTTT.